This entry is about one T cell receptor (beta chain). These data come from a study of human CD4 T cells and Enterobacteriaceae. The germline gives CDR1 SNHLY, CDR2 FYNNEI. The V end was cut by 7 bases, the J end by 5 bases, with 22 bases between. CDR3 length: 16 amino acids. The memory gate held CD4+ cells that were not CD45RA+CCR7+CD95- naive cells, over 95% pure. Sorting first excluded CD8+, CD14+, CD16+, CD56+, CD19+ and CD25-bright cells. Deep-level sequencing, detecting one cell in 200,000, covered ex vivo memory CD4+. Data came from immunoSEQ multiplex PCR; TCRdb stores just in-frame clones and leaves some out. In the table there are 27,000 or so clones, 70% to 85% of which are singletons.

The rearrangement links TRBV2 to TRBJ2-3, with a weak D call TRBD2 (5 bases). The sequence derives from a human donor in good health. Sequences were obtained from memory CD4+ T cells from blood. CDR3 coding DNA: TGTGCCAGCAAAACCGCCAGTTTAGCCGGGGTAGATACGCAGTATTTT. It codes for CASKTASLAGVDTQYF. Full variable domain (outside the CDR3, taken from reference TRBV2 and TRBJ2-3): EPEVTQTPSHQVTQMGQEVILRCVPISNHLYFYWYRQILGQKVEFLVSFYNNEISEKSEIFDDQFSVERPDGSNFTLKIRSTKLEDSAMYFCASKTASLAGVDTQYFGPGTRLTVL.